This TCR beta chain was profiled in a study of human T cells and chemical hapten exposure. Study details: DPC at 0.01% went onto the upper back in patch tests, read at 6 days.

Trimming cost V 7 bases and J 2 bases, with 12 bases left between them. This CDR3 region has 13 residues. CDR1 and CDR2 (germline): SQVTM, ANQGSEA. This clonotype appeared many times. Single cDNA molecules in the library carried unique molecular identifiers attached during preparation. TCRdb used MiXCR to reprocess the RACE reads, holding one entry per CDR3 protein. The repertoire consists of some 330,000 distinct CDR3 sequences, with approximately 5% occurring once and the leading ten covering around 8%. Time point here: pre-sensitization, week 0. Treatment: therapeutic diphenylcyclopropenone sensitization with weekly scalp DPC.

The chain has TRBV29-1 and TRBJ2-4; the D is unclear. The material was whole blood, obtained in connection with sensitization to the hapten diphenylcyclopropenone (DPC). The receptor was derived from a young woman with alopecia areata. Some clones in this sample may be carry-over from other donors' samples. The chain's CDR3 is CSAEKWSKNIQYF. The CDR3, as DNA: TGCAGCGCCGAAAAGTGGTCCAAAAACATTCAGTACTTC. Full variable domain (remainder filled in from reference TRBV29-1 and TRBJ2-4): SAVISQKPSRDICQRGTSLTIQCQVDSQVTMMFWYRQQPGQSLTLIATANQGSEATYESGFVIDKFPISRPNLTFSTLTVSNMSPEDSSIYLCSAEKWSKNIQYFGAGTRLSVL.